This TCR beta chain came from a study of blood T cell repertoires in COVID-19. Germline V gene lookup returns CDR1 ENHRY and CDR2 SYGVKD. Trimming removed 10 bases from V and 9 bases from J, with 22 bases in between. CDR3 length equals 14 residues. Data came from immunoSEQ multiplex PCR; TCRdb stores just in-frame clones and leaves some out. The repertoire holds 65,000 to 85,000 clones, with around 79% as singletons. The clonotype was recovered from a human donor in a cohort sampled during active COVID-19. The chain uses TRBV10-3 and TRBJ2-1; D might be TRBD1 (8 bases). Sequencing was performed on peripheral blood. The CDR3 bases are TGTGCCACTGGACAGCCTACAGGGGGGGGTGAGCAGTTCTTC. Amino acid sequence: CATGQPTGGGEQFF.